A single sample is the source of the 9 T cell receptor beta chains below, sequenced in a study of T cells after yellow fever vaccination. TCRdb re-derived calls from the 5' RACE reads in MiXCR, one entry per CDR3 protein. The sample holds some 500,000 distinct CDR3 sequences, about 13% seen once. Specimen: PBMCs, collected on the day of the yellow fever booster vaccination. Receptors originate from a man under 40 who received the YFV17D yellow fever vaccine.

There are a few counts of this clonotype. This sequence joins TRBV19 and TRBJ2-1; TRBD1 matches at 8 bases. Germline-derived CDR1 and CDR2 are LNHDA and SQIVND (reference sequence). This CDR3 region has 12 residues. V shed 5 bases, J shed 9 bases, and the junction held 3 bases outside the gene matches. The CDR3 nucleotides read TGTGCCAGTAGTGACAGGGGTTTTGAGCAGTTCTTC. Protein: CASSDRGFEQFF.

The V gene is TRBV4-3, the J gene TRBJ2-2, with D perhaps being TRBD1 or TRBD2 (5 bases each). The CDR3 runs to 15 residues. The V gene lost 1 base and the J gene lost 3 bases, with 9 bases spanning the gap. Germline V CDR1 and CDR2: LGHNA, YSLEER. CDR3 amino acids: CASSQGWDHTGELFF. CDR3 DNA: TGCGCCAGCAGCCAAGGTTGGGACCACACCGGGGAGCTGTTTTTT.

This clonotype appeared a few times. V is TRBV6-5 and J is TRBJ1-1; the D is unclear. The CDR3 runs 14 residues. Germline lookup yields CDR1 MNHEY and CDR2 SVGAGI. V was pared by 2 bases and J by 1 base, with 8 bases between. The CDR3 DNA follows: TGTGCCAGCAGTTACATCGACTGGAACACTGAAGCTTTCTTT. Protein: CASSYIDWNTEAFF.

This clonotype was counted at least ten times. This chain connects TRBV5-5 to TRBJ2-1; unclear D gene. Trimming pared 1 base from V and 0 bases from J, leaving 5 bases between. Germline assignment: CDR1 SGHKS and CDR2 YYEKEE (reference sequence). This CDR3 region has 14 residues. The CDR3 DNA reads as TGTGCCAGCAGCTTGACGGTCTCCTACAATGAGCAGTTCTTC. Translating it yields CASSLTVSYNEQFF.

V and J are TRBV28 and TRBJ1-1; 9 positions agree with TRBD1. The CDR3 runs to 16 residues. Germline lookup yields CDR1 MDHEN and CDR2 SYDVKM. Trimming took 7 bases from V and 0 from J; bases not matched to a gene: 9. The CDR3 bases are TGTGCCAGCACCCAGGCGGGGACAGGGATGAACACTGAAGCTTTCTTT. Encoded protein: CASTQAGTGMNTEAFF.

This rearrangement joins TRBV4-1 to TRBJ2-1, with TRBD2 matching over 9 bases. Trimming cost V 3 bases and J 6 bases; bases outside gene matches: 12. The CDR3 is 17 amino acids. The germline gives CDR1 MGHRA, CDR2 YSYEKL. In nucleotides, the CDR3 is TGCGCCAGCAGCCATGTTAGCGGGAGAGGGGGATCCAATGAGCAGTTCTTC. Translation gives CASSHVSGRGGSNEQFF.

This clonotype has a handful of counts. The chain is built from TRBV29-1 and TRBJ2-1; 8 nucleotides line up with TRBD2. The CDR3 consists of 15 residues. Trimming cost V 3 bases and J 1 base; bases outside gene matches: 5. CDR1 is SQVTM and CDR2 is ANQGSEA in the germline V gene. This chain's CDR3 is CSVDSGSRSYNEQFF. The CDR3 bases are TGCAGCGTTGACAGCGGGAGCAGGTCCTACAATGAGCAGTTCTTC.

This clonotype was observed once. The chain uses TRBV28 and TRBJ1-5, with a possible D match to TRBD1 (5 bases). The germline V and J ends were trimmed by 8 bases and 2 bases, with 16 bases remaining between them. CDR1 MDHEN and CDR2 SYDVKM come from the germline V gene. The CDR3 totals 15 residues. The CDR3: CASGPLQGGNQPQHF. CDR3 DNA: TGTGCCAGCGGCCCCCTTCAGGGCGGCAATCAGCCCCAGCATTTT.

This clonotype showed up just a few times. At one of its ends the junction is not consistent with the germline gene, which may arise from a read error. The V gene is TRBV7-7, the J gene TRBJ2-3, with D possibly TRBD2 on 6 matching bases. The CDR3 runs to 15 residues. Looked up from germline, CDR1 is SSHAT and CDR2 is FNYEAQ (reference sequence). CDR3 nucleotide sequence: TGTGCTAGCAGCTTAGCGGAGACTAGCACAGATACGCAGTATTTT. Its protein is CASSLAETSTDTQYF.